This T cell receptor (beta chain) was captured by sequencing in a study of cytomegalovirus exposure and HLA in healthy donors (dated 2017 in TCRdb). Background on the whole study: According to an earlier analysis of several hundred of the donors, about 179 million T cells yielded roughly 100 million unique TCR beta sequences and 250 to 350 Gb of sequence data. Approximately 300 gigabases of sequencing data and approximately 84 million unique TCR sequences were included in an early release covering roughly 600 HLA-typed donors. Of the roughly 400 genotyped donors, 65% to 90% were placed in the genetic ancestry cluster associated with self-reported Caucasian donors. The study aimed to test whether cataloging public T cell receptors could reveal signatures of past pathogen exposure. The study profiled the T cell repertoires of around 700 subjects by immunosequencing and related them to cytomegalovirus serostatus. A separate validation cohort of 100 to 150 different subjects was used in addition to the approximately 670-subject first cohort. To predict cytomegalovirus infection status, the study brought together high-throughput TCR immunosequencing, statistical association of individual TCRs with disease status, and machine learning. A later analysis re-examined previously published TCR beta repertoires from hundreds of donors and added high-resolution HLA genotyping to investigate patterns of TCR occurrence. In the later analysis, no new phenotypic data were used to find candidate immune exposures; instead, reliance was placed on TCR beta sequences and their occurrence across donors. An earlier analysis of more than 450 of the donors used high-throughput TCR beta sequencing to judge whether each TCR beta V gene segment behaved as functional or pseudogenic. Alongside the repertoire data, information on donor age, sex, ethnicity and CMV serostatus was compiled. A later genetic analysis took genome-wide SNP genotypes for 398 of the 666 donors and used that subset as a discovery cohort. Every discovery cohort repertoire had been produced on one sequencing platform. Class I and class II HLA loci were covered by the typing at four-digit resolution. Typing coverage varied by locus: about 629-630 donors for A, B, C, DRB1 and DQB1; roughly 510 for DQA1; approximately 570 for DPA1; roughly 450 for DPB1. A handful of DR-DQ haplotypes were handled as single units for association and clustering because linkage in the cohort was strong. Among some 400 genotyped donors of the cohort, an average of roughly 230,000 unique TCR beta nucleotide sequences was sequenced per donor, of which about 19% were non-productive. The paper's findings and limits, for the study overall: Because some donors lacked HLA typing at each locus, the association tests relied only on the typed subset. For the cohort, immune exposure information was limited to CMV serostatus. In this cohort, only TCR beta chains were sequenced, and detectable features were limited by the absence of alpha or paired-chain data. While some public TCRs were present in many individuals, most TCR sequences turned up only very rarely across donors. The authors suggested that the approach could potentially be generalized to other disease states and immunological phenotypes. A later genetic analysis reported fewer N-insertions in productive TCRs among donors in an Asian-associated ancestry cluster than the roughly 650-donor mean. The 87-base-pair reads could not distinguish some IMGT-functional V segments, including TRBV6-2 and TRBV6-3, so those segments were excluded. The classifier was reported to diagnose cytomegalovirus status with high specificity and sensitivity in both the original cohort and the validation cohort. Because counts were too low, 15 or so rarely observed V segments, including chromosome 9 orphons, were excluded from the earlier analysis of around 590 of the donors. Linkage disequilibrium might explain the correlated functional status among segregating V segments, but an unknown experimental factor could not be ruled out. In vitro tests confirmed that a few of the cytomegalovirus-associated TCR beta chains recognize cytomegalovirus antigens. The presence/absence analyses assumed that sequencing depth was roughly uniform across donors, and that assumption may not be true. According to a later analysis, TCR association rates differed among HLA loci, with DRB1 alleles showing the most associated TCRs and HLA-C alleles showing the fewest. At a false discovery rate of 0.05, a later analysis linked about 16,000 TCR beta sequences to specific HLA alleles. Broadly in line with IMGT annotations, most TCR beta V segments showed up in productive rearrangements about 87% or about 30% of the time in an earlier analysis of approximately 640 of the donors. A later genetic analysis associated a missense DCLRE1C variant with V-gene and J-gene trimming of TCR beta chains, and an independent cohort replicated the association. A later analysis reported that several top co-occurrence clusters appeared linked to parvovirus B19, influenza, CMV and Epstein-Barr virus. In a later analysis, HLA-associated TCR beta chains were found to be more clonally expanded and to have lower generation probabilities than equally common non-associated chains. A further reported finding was that TCR beta sequences accurately predicted the HLA-A and HLA-B alleles for most subjects in the first cohort. The study listed 150 to 200 TCR beta chains as associated with cytomegalovirus. When HLA alleles, especially DR and DQ, strongly co-occurred, attributing TCR associations to individual alleles was difficult. According to a later analysis, most CMV-associated TCR beta chains appeared to be HLA-restricted, and the HLA associations seemed to be driven largely by CMV exposure. A cluster of highly shared sequence variants was judged likely to be a technical artifact of the sequencing pipeline.

Points on this clone: Its specific antigen is unknown. Per-base quality was not reported, and no clone a single base away is much larger than it.

The cohort was made up of about 610 healthy bone marrow donors. At the time of sampling, all cohort members were nominally healthy, though unrecorded immune exposures were likely present. CMV serostatus was positive for about 290 and negative for about half of the roughly 700 cohort members, and was not recorded for this donor. A peripheral blood sample was provided by each donor, and peripheral blood mononuclear cells were used for TCR beta sequencing. The Qiagen DNeasy Blood Extraction Kit was used to extract genomic DNA from the blood cell samples. Receptor libraries were prepared by the immunoSEQ multiplex PCR assay. For the multiplex PCR, a mixture combining 60 forward primers for TCR Vbeta segments and 13 reverse primers for TCR Jbeta segments was used. The CDR3 region of rearranged TCR beta genes was amplified from genomic DNA with a multiplex PCR assay. The Illumina HiSeq System was used to sequence the amplified TCR beta libraries as 87-base-pair reads. In the original analysis: Across the roughly 670 repertoires, a later analysis counted 75 million to 90 million unique TCR beta chains, approximately 10 million of which were shared by at least two donors. To remove PCR and sequencing errors, raw reads were error-corrected and collapsed into unique sequences using a nearest-neighbor algorithm that merged closely related sequences. Alignment of CDR3 sequences to IMGT reference sequences was used to assign V, D and J gene segments. For a sequence to be retained, a match of at least six nucleotides was required to both a V gene segment and a J gene segment. A rearrangement was called productive if the CDR3 had no stop codons and remained in frame with V and J, and every other rearrangement was called non-productive. Following IMGT convention, CDR3 was defined as the stretch from the second conserved V-encoded cysteine to the conserved J-encoded phenylalanine. The earlier analysis of approximately 500 of the donors excluded sequences that lacked an unambiguous match to a single V gene segment. An earlier analysis of roughly 590 of the donors called V segments functional above 56.7% productive rearrangements and segregating when the between-donor standard deviation exceeded 5%. A statistical classification framework was built for diagnosing cytomegalovirus status from the catalog of TCR beta chain sequences. A later analysis assigned V and J genes by comparing TCR nucleotide sequences with IMGT/GENE-DB human TR gene sequences. In a later analysis, CDR3 sequences and most-parsimonious VDJ recombination scenarios were assigned using the TCRdist pipeline. In a later analysis, each TCR beta chain was defined by its CDR3 amino acid sequence together with its V-gene family, and reads without a unique V-gene family were excluded. To address suspected cross-contamination and a sequencing artifact, a later analysis removed a few hundred highly shared, low-generation-probability nucleotide sequences. A later analysis calculated a clonal expansion index for each public chain from normalized within-repertoire ranks of inferred template counts. Generation probabilities in a later analysis came from a VDJ recombination model fitted to out-of-frame rearrangements, and those results were checked against IGoR. Hypergeometric tests were used in a later analysis to score TCR-TCR, TCR-HLA and TCR-CMV co-occurrence, with a repertoire-size bias correction applied to the TCR pairs. False discovery rates were estimated in a later analysis by permuting HLA or CMV assignments 20 times. A later analysis grouped co-occurring TCRs with DBSCAN, adding TCRdist sequence similarity when clustering within HLA-allele-positive subsets. Repertoires with fewer than 30,000 or more than 120,000 public chains were left out of co-occurrence clustering, as were five repertoires with anomalous nucleotide sharing. Held by TCRdb, this immuneACCESS table contains in-frame sequences only and omits some clones. Under half of the omission traces to an unresolved V gene where checked; the cause of the rest is unknown. V and J calls and clone size come straight from that table; D and trimming were deduced from the DNA. For this sample there are about 140,000 clones; around 77% appear just once. Of the sample, 4.8% is held by the ten largest clones.

The junction shows trimming of 6 bases on V and 2 bases on J, plus 28 bases between the germline ends. The CDR3 contains 19 residues, cysteine and phenylalanine counted. CDR3 DNA only is kept here, 57 bases in frame from base 1. As encoded in the germline V gene (reference sequence), CDR1 is MNHEY while CDR2 is SMNVEV. Recombination linked TRBV27 to TRBJ2-5; 6 matching bases give a weak D call of TRBD2. Sequencing was performed on PBMCs. The TCR comes from a man aged 25 to 40 in good health. The sequenced DNA is TGTGCCAGCAGCTCAAGGACTTATCCCCGGCTAGCGTCGCAAGAGACCCAGTACTTC. This yields the protein CASSSRTYPRLASQETQYF.